The 9 T cell receptor beta chains in this list originate from one sample, sequenced in a study of cytomegalovirus exposure and HLA in healthy donors. 13 Jbeta primers and 60 Vbeta primers were used for the PCR. Produced via immunoSEQ multiplex PCR; TCRdb's table is partial and in-frame only. This sample carries approximately 110,000 clones, about three quarters of them seen once, and the ten largest clones take over 7%. Sequenced material: PBMCs. These receptors all stem from a woman aged 40 to 50 in good health and CMV-seropositive.

This clone was detected only once. The rearrangement uses TRBV27 and TRBJ2-7; a possible D gene is TRBD1 (6 bases). The CDR3 contains 13 residues. V was shortened by 2 bases and J by 4 bases, with 9 bases between the two germline ends. Germline V gene sequence: CDR1 MNHEY, CDR2 SMNVEV (reference sequence). This CDR3 reads CASSLTQGYEQYF. CDR3 DNA sequence: TGTGCCAGCAGTTTAACACAGGGATACGAGCAGTACTTC.

The chain couples TRBV6-4 to TRBJ1-1, with 8 bases identical to TRBD1. The CDR3 sequence is 17 residues long. The germline V gene has CDR1 MRHNA and CDR2 SNTAGT. Germline trimming cut 2 bases from V and 4 bases from J; bases unmatched to any gene: 12. For the CDR3, the DNA is TGTGCCAGCAGTGACCCCAGGACAGGGACGCTGTGCACTGAAGCTTTCTTT. This gives the protein CASSDPRTGTLCTEAFF.

The sample holds one count of this clone. The chain recombines TRBV7-9 with TRBJ2-1, with 9 positions matching TRBD1. Per germline, CDR1 SEHNR and CDR2 FQNEAQ (reference sequence). V was clipped by 0 bases and J by 0 bases; unmatched bases: 6. The CDR3 runs 18 residues. The CDR3 region is CASSLAQGTGSSYNEQFF. CDR3 DNA: TGTGCCAGCAGCTTAGCCCAAGGGACAGGGAGCTCCTACAATGAGCAGTTCTTC.

V and J are TRBV4-2 and TRBJ2-3, with D possibly TRBD2 on 6 matching bases. The CDR3 spans 21 residues. V shed 1 base and J shed 0 bases, with 26 bases lying between them. Looked up from germline, CDR1 is LGHNA and CDR2 is YNFKEQ. CDR3 residues: CASSQGPMGTQGEGSTDTQYF. CDR3 nucleotides: TGTGCCAGCAGCCAAGGGCCGATGGGGACTCAGGGTGAGGGGAGCACAGATACGCAGTATTTT.

The rearrangement joins TRBV28 to TRBJ1-5, with D tentatively TRBD1 (5 bases). Deletions cut 1 base from V and 5 bases from J, with 9 bases between. Germline-derived CDR1 and CDR2 are MDHEN and SYDVKM. The CDR3 consists of 14 residues. CDR3 coding DNA: TGTGCCAGCAGTTTATTCGGGGGATATCAGCCCCAGCATTTT. It translates to CASSLFGGYQPQHF.

The rearrangement uses TRBV28 and TRBJ2-7; 10 bases agree with TRBD2. This CDR3 comprises 16 residues. V lost 5 bases and J lost 0; bases outside the gene matches: 7. Germline V lookup: CDR1 MDHEN, CDR2 SYDVKM. The CDR3 reads CASSDRTSGFSYEQYF. The CDR3 nucleotides are TGTGCCAGCAGTGACAGGACTAGCGGCTTCTCCTACGAGCAGTACTTC.

Details on this clone: At one of its ends the junction is not consistent with the germline gene, which may arise from a read error. V and J are TRBV19 and TRBJ2-3, with TRBD2 matching over 7 bases. Germline CDR1 is LNHDA and CDR2 is SQIVND (reference sequence). This CDR3 has 11 amino acids. CDR3: CASSMGLAAKF. The CDR3 DNA reads as TGTGCCAGTAGTATGGGGCTAGCGGCAAAGTTT.

The chain carries TRBV18 and TRBJ2-5; D is unresolved. Per the germline V gene, CDR1 is KGHSH and CDR2 is LQKENI. V was pared by 3 bases and J by 5 bases, with 13 bases between. CDR3 length: 14 amino acids. The CDR3, as DNA: TGTGCCAGCTCACCGATAGAAGTAGAGGAGACCCAGTACTTC. This encodes CASSPIEVEETQYF. The whole variable domain, remainder taken from reference TRBV18 and TRBJ2-5, is NAGVMQNPRHLVRRRGQEARLRCSPMKGHSHVYWYRQLPEEGLKFMVYLQKENIIDESGMPKERFSAEFPKEGPSILRIQQVVRGDSAAYFCASSPIEVEETQYFGPGTRLLVL.

The gene calls are TRBV9 and TRBJ1-1; 7 nucleotides match TRBD1. The CDR3 is made up of 18 amino acids. V was pared by 0 bases and J by 1 base, with 12 bases of the junction left unmatched. Germline V gene sequence: CDR1 SGDLS, CDR2 YYNGEE. CDR3: CASSVAESRRQGNTEAFF. CDR3 nucleotide sequence: TGTGCCAGCAGCGTAGCTGAGTCCCGAAGACAGGGGAACACTGAAGCTTTCTTT. Based on the CDR3 plus reference TRBV9 and TRBJ1-1, the full variable domain is DSGVTQTPKHLITATGQRVTLRCSPRSGDLSVYWYQQSLDQGLQFLIQYYNGEERAKGNILERFSAQQFPDLHSELNLSSLELGDSALYFCASSVAESRRQGNTEAFFGQGTRLTVV.